This T cell receptor (beta chain) was captured by sequencing in a study of cytomegalovirus exposure and HLA in healthy donors. The PCR had 60 Vbeta and 13 Jbeta primers. Clones were sequenced by immunoSEQ multiplex PCR, and TCRdb holds only the in-frame ones, with some missing. The data hold roughly 190,000 clones, with roughly 77% observed a single time. Overall study findings and caveats: TRBV6-2, TRBV6-3 and some other V segments were excluded as indistinguishable. Upon later analysis, HLA-associated TCR beta chains proved more clonally expanded than other, equally common chains. In a later analysis, productive TCRs from donors in an Asian-associated ancestry cluster reportedly carried fewer N-insertions than the cohort mean.

To note about this clone: What it recognizes is unknown.

The CDR3 covers 13 residues. Looked up from germline, CDR1 is SQVTM and CDR2 is ANQGSEA. The V end lost 2 bases, the J end lost 2 bases, and 10 bases lay between the germline ends. The TCR comes from a man aged 25 to 45 in good health and CMV-seropositive. The sequenced sample was PBMCs. The J gene is TRBJ2-7, the V gene TRBV29-1, with D possibly being TRBD1 (6 bases). The CDR3 DNA sequence: TGCAGCGTTGAAACAGGGACGACCTACGAGCAGTACTTC. Protein product: CSVETGTTYEQYF.